This TCR beta chain derives from a study of early T cells in non-severe SARS-CoV-2 infection. Study as a whole: Investigators sequenced bulk RNA drawn from unsorted whole blood, and chains remained unpaired. Study outcomes and limitations: Matches to VDJdb favored anti-spike CD8 responses and missed private and CD4 specificities.

Germline CDR1 reads KGHSH; CDR2 reads LQKENI. V dropped 3 bases and J dropped 6; count of bases not matched to a gene: 4. The CDR3 is 15 residues long. Individual cDNA molecules each received unique molecular identifiers attached to them. Each CDR3 protein is one row after TCRdb ran MiXCR on the 5' RACE reads. The sample shows 55,000 to 70,000 distinct CDR3 sequences, about 4.6% of them seen only once. This clonotype has a handful of counts. The antigen is unknown. Sequenced material: whole blood, taken at baseline. V gene TRBV18 combines with J gene TRBJ2-3; 12 bases line up with TRBD1. The source of this sequence is an adult who was a healthcare worker with PCR-confirmed SARS-CoV-2 infection or an uninfected control (not recorded which). The donor label of this sample is uncertain. CDR3: CASSPGQGARDTQYF. CDR3 DNA: TGTGCCAGCTCACCGGGACAGGGGGCGCGTGATACGCAGTATTTT.